These 3 T cell receptor beta chains originate from one sample sequenced in a study of blood T cell repertoires in COVID-19. Clones were sequenced by immunoSEQ multiplex PCR, and TCRdb holds only the in-frame ones, with some missing. This table holds some 200,000 clones, more than 75% found once. Sequenced: peripheral blood. These receptors came from a human donor in a cohort sampled during active COVID-19.

The chain uses TRBV11-2 and TRBJ2-1; 8 nucleotides match TRBD2. The germline gives CDR1 SGHAT, CDR2 FQNNGV. After removal of 6 bases from V and 5 bases from J, the junction contained 9 bases not matched to a gene. The CDR3 covers 15 residues. CDR3 sequence: CASSISGNRDNEQFF. In DNA, the CDR3 is TGTGCCAGCAGTATTAGCGGGAATCGCGACAATGAGCAGTTCTTC. Full variable domain (outside the CDR3, taken from reference TRBV11-2 and TRBJ2-1): EAGVAQSPRYKIIEKRQSVAFWCNPISGHATLYWYQQILGQGPKLLIQFQNNGVVDDSQLPKDRFSAERLKGVDSTLKIQPAKLEDSAVYLCASSISGNRDNEQFFGPGTRLTVL.

This clone was picked up a small number of times. The J gene is TRBJ1-2, the V gene TRBV19; weak D call: TRBD1 (6 bases). With 7 bases removed from V and 6 bases from J, the gap between germline ends came to 12 bases. Per the germline V gene, CDR1 is LNHDA and CDR2 is SQIVND (reference sequence). CDR3 size: 12 residues. DNA of the CDR3: TGTGCCAGTAACGACAGGCTCGATGGCTACACCTTC. It is translated as CASNDRLDGYTF. Drawing the rest from reference TRBV19 and TRBJ1-2, the complete variable domain is DGGITQSPKYLFRKEGQNVTLSCEQNLNHDAMYWYRQDPGQGLRLIYYSQIVNDFQKGDIAEGYSVSREKKESFPLTVTSAQKNPTAFYLCASNDRLDGYTFGSGTRLTVV.

This clone has only one observation. This sequence joins TRBV15 and TRBJ1-1; D may be TRBD1 (5 bases). This CDR3 spans 14 amino acids. Germline values: CDR1 LNHNV, CDR2 YYDKDF (reference sequence). V was shortened by 1 base and J by 4 bases, with 10 bases between the two germline ends. CDR3 coding DNA: TGTGCCACCAGCAGAGGGGGGGTAGGCACTGAAGCTTTCTTT. Its translation is CATSRGGVGTEAFF.